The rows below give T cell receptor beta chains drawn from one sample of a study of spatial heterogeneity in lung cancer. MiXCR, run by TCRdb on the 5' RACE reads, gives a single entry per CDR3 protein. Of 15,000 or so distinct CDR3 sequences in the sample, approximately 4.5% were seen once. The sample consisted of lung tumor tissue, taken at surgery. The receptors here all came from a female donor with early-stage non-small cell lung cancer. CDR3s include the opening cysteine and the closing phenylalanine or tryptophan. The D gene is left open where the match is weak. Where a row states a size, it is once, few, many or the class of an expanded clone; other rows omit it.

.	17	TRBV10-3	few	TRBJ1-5	CAISEFDTARSNQPQHF	TGTGCCATCAGTGAGTTTGACACAGCCAGGAGCAATCAGCCCCAGCATTTT
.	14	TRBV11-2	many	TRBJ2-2	CASRPFAGYGELFF	TGTGCCAGCAGACCGTTCGCAGGGTACGGGGAGCTGTTTTTT
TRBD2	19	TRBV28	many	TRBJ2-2	CASSFQTSGGASNTGELFF	TGTGCCAGCAGTTTCCAGACTAGCGGGGGCGCTTCGAACACCGGGGAGCTGTTTTTT
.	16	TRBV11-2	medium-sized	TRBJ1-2	CASSLDGQGTHRGYTF	TGTGCCAGCAGCTTAGATGGTCAGGGCACCCACCGCGGCTACACCTTC
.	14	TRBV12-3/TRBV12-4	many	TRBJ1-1	CASSLQGADTEAFF	TGTGCCAGCAGTCTACAGGGTGCAGACACTGAAGCTTTCTTT
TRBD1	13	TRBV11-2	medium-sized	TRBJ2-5	CASATGPQETQYF	TGTGCCTCAGCGACAGGGCCCCAAGAGACCCAGTACTTC
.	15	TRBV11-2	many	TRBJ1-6	CASSPTWTVYSPLHF	TGTGCCAGCAGCCCAACTTGGACCGTGTATTCACCCCTCCACTTT
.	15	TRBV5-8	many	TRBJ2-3	CASSLVGGRGDTQYF	TGTGCCAGCAGCTTGGTCGGGGGGCGTGGAGATACGCAGTATTTT
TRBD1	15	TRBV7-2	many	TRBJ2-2	CASSLTQGETGELFF	TGTGCCAGCAGCTTAACACAGGGGGAGACCGGGGAGCTGTTTTTT
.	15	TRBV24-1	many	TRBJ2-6	CATSDAGQGANVLTF	TGTGCCACCAGTGACGCGGGACAAGGGGCCAACGTCCTGACTTTC
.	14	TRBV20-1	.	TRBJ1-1	CSATGMDTYTEAFF	TGCAGTGCTACGGGCATGGACACCTACACTGAAGCTTTCTTT
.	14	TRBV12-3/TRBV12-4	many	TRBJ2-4	CASSFTGADGIQYF	TGTGCCAGCAGTTTTACGGGGGCCGATGGCATTCAGTACTTC
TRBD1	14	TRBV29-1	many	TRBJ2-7	CSVAGTGPTYEQYF	TGCAGCGTCGCCGGGACAGGCCCAACCTACGAGCAGTACTTC
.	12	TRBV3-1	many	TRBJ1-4	CASSHWDEKLFF	TGTGCCAGCAGCCATTGGGATGAAAAACTGTTTTTT
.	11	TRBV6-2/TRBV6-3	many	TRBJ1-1	CASSRSGKAFF	TGTGCCAGCAGTCGGTCAGGAAAAGCTTTCTTT
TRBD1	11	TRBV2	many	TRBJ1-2	CASSVDRGSTF	TGTGCCAGCAGTGTTGACAGGGGTAGTACCTTC
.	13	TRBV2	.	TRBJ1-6	CASLGVFGSPLHF	TGTGCCAGCCTAGGGGTTTTTGGTTCACCCCTCCACTTT
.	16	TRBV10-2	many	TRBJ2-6	CASTQGRSSGANVLTF	TGCGCCAGCACACAGGGAAGGTCTTCTGGGGCCAACGTCCTGACTTTC
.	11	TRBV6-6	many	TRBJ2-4	CASSHKNIQYF	TGTGCCAGCAGTCACAAAAACATTCAGTACTTC
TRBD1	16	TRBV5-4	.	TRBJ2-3	CASSLSPGTGGDTQYF	TGTGCCAGCAGCTTGTCACCCGGGACAGGGGGAGATACGCAGTATTTT
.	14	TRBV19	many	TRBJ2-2	CATRLAVNTGELFF	TGTGCCACCCGTCTGGCCGTGAACACCGGGGAGCTGTTTTTT
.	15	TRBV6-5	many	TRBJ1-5	CASSYYQGTGQPQHF	TGTGCCAGCAGTTACTACCAGGGAACGGGCCAGCCCCAGCATTTT
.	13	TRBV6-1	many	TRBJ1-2	CASRLTRGYGYTF	TGTGCCAGCAGATTGACCAGAGGGTATGGCTACACCTTC
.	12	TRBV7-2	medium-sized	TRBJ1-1	CASSLVNTEAFF	TGTGCCAGCAGCTTAGTGAACACTGAAGCTTTCTTT
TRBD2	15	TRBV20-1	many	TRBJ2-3	CSAPSAGGVTDTQYF	TGCAGTGCTCCCTCGGCGGGGGGCGTCACAGATACGCAGTATTTT
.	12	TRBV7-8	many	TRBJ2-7	CASSPTNYEQYF	TGTGCCAGCAGCCCGACGAACTACGAGCAGTACTTC
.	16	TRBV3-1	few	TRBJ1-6	CASSQDRMEVRSPLHF	TGTGCCAGCAGCCAAGATAGGATGGAAGTTCGCTCACCCCTCCACTTT
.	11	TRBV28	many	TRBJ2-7	CASSSEYEQYF	TGTGCCAGCAGTTCCGAATACGAGCAGTACTTC
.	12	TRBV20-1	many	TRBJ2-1	CSASVFGNEQFF	TGCAGTGCGTCGGTGTTTGGCAATGAGCAGTTCTTC
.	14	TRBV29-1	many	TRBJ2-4	CSAAGTGQGNIQYF	TGCAGCGCCGCAGGAACAGGGCAGGGAAACATTCAGTACTTC
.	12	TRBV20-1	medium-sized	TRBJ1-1	CSAPRADTEAFF	TGCAGTGCTCCGCGGGCCGACACTGAAGCTTTCTTT
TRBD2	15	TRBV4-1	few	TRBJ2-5	CASRIAGGPGETQYF	TGCGCCAGCAGAATAGCGGGGGGGCCCGGAGAGACCCAGTACTTC
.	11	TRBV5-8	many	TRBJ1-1	CASSLGTEAFF	TGTGCCAGCAGCTTAGGAACTGAAGCTTTCTTT
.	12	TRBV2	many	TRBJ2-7	CASLGQGNEQYF	TGTGCCAGCCTAGGGCAGGGGAACGAGCAGTACTTC
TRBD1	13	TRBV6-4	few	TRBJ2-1	CASSDRDRNEQFF	TGTGCCAGCAGTGACAGGGACAGGAATGAGCAGTTCTTC
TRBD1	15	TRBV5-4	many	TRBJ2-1	CASSLGQGPYNEQFF	TGTGCCAGCAGCTTAGGACAGGGTCCCTACAATGAGCAGTTCTTC
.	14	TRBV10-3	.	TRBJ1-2	CAISEQRGDYGYTF	TGTGCCATCAGTGAACAGAGGGGGGACTATGGCTACACCTTC
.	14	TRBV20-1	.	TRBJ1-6	CSASFQDRDSPLHF	TGCAGTGCTAGTTTTCAAGATCGCGATTCACCCCTCCACTTT
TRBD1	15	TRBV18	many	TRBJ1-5	CASSPGQGAVQPQHF	TGTGCCAGCTCACCGGGGCAGGGGGCGGTTCAGCCCCAGCATTTT
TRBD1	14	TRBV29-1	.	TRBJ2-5	CSVEARGLQETQYF	TGCAGCGTTGAAGCCAGGGGGCTCCAGGAGACCCAGTACTTC
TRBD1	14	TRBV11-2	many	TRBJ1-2	CASSFPTGLGGYTF	TGTGCCAGCAGCTTCCCGACAGGGCTGGGTGGCTACACCTTC
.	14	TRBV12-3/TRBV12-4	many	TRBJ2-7	CASSTGLRTYEQYF	TGTGCCAGCAGCACGGGACTGCGAACTTACGAGCAGTACTTC
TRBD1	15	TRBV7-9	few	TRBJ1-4	CASRGGQGRNEKLFF	TGTGCCAGCAGAGGTGGACAGGGAAGGAATGAAAAACTGTTTTTT
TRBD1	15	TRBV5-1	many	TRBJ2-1	CASSSEDRDYNEQFF	TGCGCCAGCAGCTCCGAGGACAGGGACTACAATGAGCAGTTCTTC
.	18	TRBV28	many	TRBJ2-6	CASIGPLGIDSGANVLTF	TGTGCCAGCATAGGTCCTCTGGGGATCGACTCTGGGGCCAACGTCCTGACTTTC
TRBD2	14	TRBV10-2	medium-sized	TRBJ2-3	CASRAGGGTDTQYF	TGCGCCAGCAGGGCTGGCGGGGGTACAGATACGCAGTATTTT
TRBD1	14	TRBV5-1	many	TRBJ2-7	CASSPGQGAYEQYF	TGCGCCAGCAGCCCGGGACAGGGGGCTTACGAGCAGTACTTC
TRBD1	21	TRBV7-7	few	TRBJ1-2	CASSHPGTGKDPLPDTYGYTF	TGTGCTAGCAGCCACCCTGGGACAGGGAAAGATCCGTTACCTGACACTTATGGCTACACCTTC
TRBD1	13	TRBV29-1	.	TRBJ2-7	CSVGQGSMYEQYF	TGCAGCGTTGGACAGGGTTCTATGTACGAGCAGTACTTC
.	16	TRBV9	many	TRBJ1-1	CASSPLRGMGDTEAFF	TGTGCCAGCAGCCCCCTCAGGGGAATGGGAGACACTGAAGCTTTCTTT
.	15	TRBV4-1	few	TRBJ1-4	CASSQETTDNEKLFF	TGCGCCAGCAGCCAAGAGACAACAGACAATGAAAAACTGTTTTTT
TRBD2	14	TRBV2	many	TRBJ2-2	CASTRGGTTGELFF	TGTGCCAGCACGCGGGGGGGCACCACCGGGGAGCTGTTTTTT
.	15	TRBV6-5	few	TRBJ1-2	CASSPPGSAAMRYTF	TGTGCCAGCAGTCCGCCGGGCTCTGCCGCTATGCGCTACACCTTC